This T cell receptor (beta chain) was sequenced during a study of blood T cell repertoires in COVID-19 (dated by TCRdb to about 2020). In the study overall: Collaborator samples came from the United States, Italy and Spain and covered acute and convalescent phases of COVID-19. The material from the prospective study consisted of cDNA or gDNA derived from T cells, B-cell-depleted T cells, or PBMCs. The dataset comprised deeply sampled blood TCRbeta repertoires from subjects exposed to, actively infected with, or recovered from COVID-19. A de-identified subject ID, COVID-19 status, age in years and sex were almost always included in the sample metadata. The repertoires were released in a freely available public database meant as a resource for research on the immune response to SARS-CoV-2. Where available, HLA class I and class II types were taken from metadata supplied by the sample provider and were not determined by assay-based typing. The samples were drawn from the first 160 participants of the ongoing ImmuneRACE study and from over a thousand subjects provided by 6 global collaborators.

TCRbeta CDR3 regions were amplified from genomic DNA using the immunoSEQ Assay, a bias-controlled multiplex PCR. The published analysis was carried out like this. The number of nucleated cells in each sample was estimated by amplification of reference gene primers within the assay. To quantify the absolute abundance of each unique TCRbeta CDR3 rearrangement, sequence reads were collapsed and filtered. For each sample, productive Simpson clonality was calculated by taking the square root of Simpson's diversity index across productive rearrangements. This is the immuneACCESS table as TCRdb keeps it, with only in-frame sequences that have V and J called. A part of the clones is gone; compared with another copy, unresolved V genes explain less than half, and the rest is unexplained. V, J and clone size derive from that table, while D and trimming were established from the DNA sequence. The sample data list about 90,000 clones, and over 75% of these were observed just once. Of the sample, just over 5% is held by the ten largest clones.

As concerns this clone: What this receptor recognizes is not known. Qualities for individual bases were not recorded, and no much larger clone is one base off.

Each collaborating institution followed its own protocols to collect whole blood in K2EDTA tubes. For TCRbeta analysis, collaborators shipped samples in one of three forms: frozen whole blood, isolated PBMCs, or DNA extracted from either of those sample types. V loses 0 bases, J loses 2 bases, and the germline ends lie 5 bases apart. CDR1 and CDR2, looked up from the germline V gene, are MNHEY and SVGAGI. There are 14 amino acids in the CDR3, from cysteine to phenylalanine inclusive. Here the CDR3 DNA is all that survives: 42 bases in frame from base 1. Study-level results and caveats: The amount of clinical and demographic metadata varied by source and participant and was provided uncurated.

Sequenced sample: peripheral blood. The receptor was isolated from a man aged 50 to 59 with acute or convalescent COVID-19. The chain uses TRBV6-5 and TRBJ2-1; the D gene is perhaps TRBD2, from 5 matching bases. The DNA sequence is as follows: TGTGCCAGCAGTTACTCGGAGGCCTACAATGAGCAGTTCTTC. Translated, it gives CASSYSEAYNEQFF.